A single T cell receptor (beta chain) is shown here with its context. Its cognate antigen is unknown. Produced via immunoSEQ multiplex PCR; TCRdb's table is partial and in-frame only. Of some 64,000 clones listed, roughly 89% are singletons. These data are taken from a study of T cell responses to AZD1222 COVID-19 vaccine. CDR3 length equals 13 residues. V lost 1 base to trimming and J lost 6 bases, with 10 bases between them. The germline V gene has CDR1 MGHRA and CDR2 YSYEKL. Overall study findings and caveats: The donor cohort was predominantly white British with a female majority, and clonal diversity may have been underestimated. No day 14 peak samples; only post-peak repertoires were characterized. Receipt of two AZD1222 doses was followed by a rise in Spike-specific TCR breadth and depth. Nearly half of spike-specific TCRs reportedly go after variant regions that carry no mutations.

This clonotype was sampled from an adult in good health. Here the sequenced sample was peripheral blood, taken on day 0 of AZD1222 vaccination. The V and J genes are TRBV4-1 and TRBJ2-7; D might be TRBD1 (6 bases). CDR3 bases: TGCGCCAGCAGCCAAGTTCCCAGGGGCGAGCAGTACTTC. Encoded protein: CASSQVPRGEQYF.